One TCR beta chain is described in this entry. Its specific antigen is unknown. The input lacks base qualities; no much larger clone sits a single base away. V was cut back by 3 bases and J by 3 bases, leaving a gap of 15 bases between them. CDR1 and CDR2, per the germline V gene, are KGHSH and LQKENI. Measured from the cysteine to the phenylalanine, the CDR3 is 15 residues long. Only the CDR3 DNA is retained, 45 bases long and in frame from the first base. These data are taken from a study of beta chain features in type 1 diabetes (dated by TCRdb to the late 2010s). Regarding the complete study: Mean age, gender distribution, total cell number and subset yield were not different between patients and healthy donors. A total of under 140,000,000 sorted cells were examined across all samples, and the number of cells per subset was strongly correlated with RNA yield. The study compared the TCRB repertoires of sorted circulating CD4+ T cell subsets in recently diagnosed type 1 diabetes patients with those in matched healthy donors. Whereas all 28 donors provided naive and central memory subsets, regulatory and stem cell-like memory subsets were isolated from just 8 patients and about eight healthy donors.

The entire amount of isolated RNA was reverse transcribed using the High Capacity cDNA Reverse Transcription Kit, so the sequenced TCRB transcripts were expressed ones. Naive, central memory and regulatory T cell samples underwent deep immunoSEQ sequencing, averaging about 3.57 million total reads per sample. Sorted cells were lysed in RLT buffer, and RNA was extracted using DNase-treated RNeasy Micro or Mini kits according to cell number. To prevent cross-contamination, each cell subset was processed individually, whereas patient and healthy donor samples were processed jointly. TCRB sequences were amplified from cDNA with the immunoSEQ multiplex PCR, producing 87-bp fragments spanning the CDR3 region. Sequencing of the amplicons was performed on the Illumina HiSeq platform. On the authors' methods: PCR bias was corrected computationally using synthetic template baselines, and reads within Hamming distance 2 were collapsed, with unmergeable singletons discarded. Reads were aligned against IMGT to assign V, D and J genes, CDR3 length and insertions or deletions at six rearrangement sites. Within each subset, clonotype counts were normalized to sorted cell number, and only after that were true diversity and Gini coefficients computed with the tcR R package. Repertoire sharing was quantified using the overlap coefficient calculated on TCRB nucleotide sequences. Out-of-frame TCRB sequences from naive cells were analyzed as a proxy for the pre-selection repertoire. Drawn from immuneACCESS, this table holds only the in-frame rearrangements with V and J called that TCRdb kept. Clones are partly lost; checked studies trace under half to an unresolved V gene and leave the rest unexplained. V and J calls and clone size are as listed in that table; D and trimming were resolved from the DNA. Counted in this sample were 450,000 to 600,000 clones; about 29% of them appeared once. Around 0.065% of the sample is taken by the ten largest.

Results and caveats for the whole study, not just this receptor: Because cDNA was sequenced instead of genomic DNA, highly expressing activated cells could be over-represented, though the groups showed no difference in activation or CD3 levels. Because small numbers of individuals were included in the HLA sub-analyses, any influence of HLA type on TCRB rearrangement was left unresolved. A moderate but significant shortening of TCRB CDR3 length was observed in type 1 diabetes patients in all four CD4+ subsets. Shorter templates might be favored by PCR, yet because patient and control samples were amplified and corrected together, any such skew would affect both groups equally. Naive, central memory and regulatory TCRB repertoires appeared to be more alike among patients than among healthy donors. Fewer insertions and more nucleotide deletions at VDJ recombination sites were observed in patients with type 1 diabetes, implying thymic rearrangement abnormalities.

A single peripheral blood draw of around 100 mL on average was collected from each donor into heparinised tubes. A BD FACSAria II and a panel including CD45RO, CCR7, CD25, CD127, CD95 and CD27 were used to sort naive, central memory, regulatory and stem cell-like memory CD4+ T cells. Every sorted population had a purity above 95%. Right away, PBMCs were isolated by Lymphoprep density gradient centrifugation and were stained directly, with no culture step. To minimize batch effects, samples were stained and sorted in pairs, one healthy donor with one patient per experiment. The source is a man aged 18 to 29 in good health. Sample: naive CD4+ T cells from blood. The cell subset or site label on this specimen signifies: true naive CD4+ T cells. The sequence is built from TRBV18 and TRBJ2-7, with the D call perhaps TRBD1 or TRBD2, each one matching 5 bases. The DNA is TGTGCCAGCTCACCGCAGACAGTCGGGATCTACGAGCAGTACTTC. Protein translation: CASSPQTVGIYEQYF.